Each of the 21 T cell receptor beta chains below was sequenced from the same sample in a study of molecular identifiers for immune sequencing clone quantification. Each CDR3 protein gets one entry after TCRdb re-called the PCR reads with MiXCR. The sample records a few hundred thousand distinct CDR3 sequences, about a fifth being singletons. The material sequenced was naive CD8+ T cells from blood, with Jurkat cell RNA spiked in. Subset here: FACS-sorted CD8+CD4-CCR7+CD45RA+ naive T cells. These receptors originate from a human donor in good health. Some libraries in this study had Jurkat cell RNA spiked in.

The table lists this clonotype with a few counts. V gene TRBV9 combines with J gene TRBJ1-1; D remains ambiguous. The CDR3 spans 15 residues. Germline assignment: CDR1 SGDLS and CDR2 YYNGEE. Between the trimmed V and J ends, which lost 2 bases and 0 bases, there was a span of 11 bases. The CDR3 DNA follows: TGTGCCAGCAGCGTGGGGTGGGTTATGAACACTGAAGCTTTCTTT. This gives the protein CASSVGWVMNTEAFF.

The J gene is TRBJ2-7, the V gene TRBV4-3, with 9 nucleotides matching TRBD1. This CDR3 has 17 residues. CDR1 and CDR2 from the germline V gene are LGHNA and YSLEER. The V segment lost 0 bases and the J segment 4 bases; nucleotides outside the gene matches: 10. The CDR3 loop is CASSQEIGGQGWYEQYF. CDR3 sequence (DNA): TGCGCCAGCAGCCAAGAAATAGGGGGACAGGGATGGTACGAGCAGTACTTC.

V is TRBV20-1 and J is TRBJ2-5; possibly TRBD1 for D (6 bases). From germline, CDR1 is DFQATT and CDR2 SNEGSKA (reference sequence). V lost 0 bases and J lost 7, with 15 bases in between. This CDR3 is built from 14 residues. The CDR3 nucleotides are TGCAGTGCTAGAGACCTGGACAGAGGGGGGACCCAGTACTTC. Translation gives CSARDLDRGGTQYF.

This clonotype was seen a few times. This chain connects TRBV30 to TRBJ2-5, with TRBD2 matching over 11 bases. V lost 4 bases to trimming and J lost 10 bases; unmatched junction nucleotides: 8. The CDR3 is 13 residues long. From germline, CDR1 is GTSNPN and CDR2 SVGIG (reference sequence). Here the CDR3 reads CAWNSGGAGNQYF. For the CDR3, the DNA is TGTGCCTGGAATAGCGGGGGGGCCGGGAACCAGTACTTC. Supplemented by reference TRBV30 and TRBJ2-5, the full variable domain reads SQTIHQWPATLVQPVGSPLSLECTVEGTSNPNLYWYRQAAGRGLQLLFYSVGIGQISSEVPQNLSASRPQDRQFILSSKKLLLSDSGFYLCAWNSGGAGNQYFGPGTRLLVL.

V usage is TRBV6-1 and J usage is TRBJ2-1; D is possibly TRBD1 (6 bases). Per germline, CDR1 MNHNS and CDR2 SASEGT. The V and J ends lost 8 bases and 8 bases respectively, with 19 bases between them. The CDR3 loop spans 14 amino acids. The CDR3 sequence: CASYQGGGLDEQFF. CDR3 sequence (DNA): TGTGCCAGCTACCAAGGTGGGGGCTTGGATGAGCAGTTCTTC.

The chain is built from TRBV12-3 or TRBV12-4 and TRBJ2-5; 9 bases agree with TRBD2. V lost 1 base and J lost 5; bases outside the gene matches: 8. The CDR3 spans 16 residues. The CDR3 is CASSLGSGGPGETQYF. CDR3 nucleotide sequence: TGTGCCAGCAGTTTAGGTAGCGGGGGTCCCGGGGAGACCCAGTACTTC.

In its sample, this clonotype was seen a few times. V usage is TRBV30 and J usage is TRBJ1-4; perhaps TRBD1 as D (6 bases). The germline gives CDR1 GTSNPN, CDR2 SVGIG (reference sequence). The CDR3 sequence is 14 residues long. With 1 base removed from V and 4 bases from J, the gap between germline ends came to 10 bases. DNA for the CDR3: TGTGCCTGGAGTGCGGACAGCAATAATGAAAAACTGTTTTTT. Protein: CAWSADSNNEKLFF. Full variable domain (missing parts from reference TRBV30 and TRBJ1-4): SQTIHQWPATLVQPVGSPLSLECTVEGTSNPNLYWYRQAAGRGLQLLFYSVGIGQISSEVPQNLSASRPQDRQFILSSKKLLLSDSGFYLCAWSADSNNEKLFFGSGTQLSVL.

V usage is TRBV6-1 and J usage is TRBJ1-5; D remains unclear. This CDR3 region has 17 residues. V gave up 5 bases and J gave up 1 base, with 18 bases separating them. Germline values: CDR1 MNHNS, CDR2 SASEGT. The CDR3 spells CASSQTPRGQSNQPQHF. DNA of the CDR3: TGTGCCAGCAGTCAAACCCCTAGAGGTCAGAGCAATCAGCCCCAGCATTTT.

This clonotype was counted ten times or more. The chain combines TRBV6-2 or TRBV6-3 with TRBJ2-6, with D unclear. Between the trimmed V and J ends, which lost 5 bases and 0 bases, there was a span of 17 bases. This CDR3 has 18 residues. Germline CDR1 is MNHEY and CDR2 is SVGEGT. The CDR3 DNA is TGTGCCAGCAGTCCCGACCTTGTTCCGTTCTCTGGGGCCAACGTCCTGACTTTC. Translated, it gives CASSPDLVPFSGANVLTF.

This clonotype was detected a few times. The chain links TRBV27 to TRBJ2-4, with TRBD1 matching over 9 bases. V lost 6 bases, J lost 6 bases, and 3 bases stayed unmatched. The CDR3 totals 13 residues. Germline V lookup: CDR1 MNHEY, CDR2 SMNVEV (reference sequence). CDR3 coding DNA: TGTGCCAGCAGCCCGACAGGGGGAAACATTCAGTACTTC. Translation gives CASSPTGGNIQYF.

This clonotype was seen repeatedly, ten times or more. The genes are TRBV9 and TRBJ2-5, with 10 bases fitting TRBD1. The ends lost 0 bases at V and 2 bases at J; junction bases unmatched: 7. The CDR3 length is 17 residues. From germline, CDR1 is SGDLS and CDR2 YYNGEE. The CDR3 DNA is TGTGCCAGCAGCGTAGATGTTGGGACAGGGGCGCAAGAGACCCAGTACTTC. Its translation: CASSVDVGTGAQETQYF.

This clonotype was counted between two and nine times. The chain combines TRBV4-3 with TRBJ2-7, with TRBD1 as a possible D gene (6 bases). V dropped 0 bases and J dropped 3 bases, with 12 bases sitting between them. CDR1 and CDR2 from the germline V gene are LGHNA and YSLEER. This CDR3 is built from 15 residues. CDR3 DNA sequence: TGCGCCAGCAGCCAAGATTGGGGGCCGCTCTACGAGCAGTACTTC. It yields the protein CASSQDWGPLYEQYF.

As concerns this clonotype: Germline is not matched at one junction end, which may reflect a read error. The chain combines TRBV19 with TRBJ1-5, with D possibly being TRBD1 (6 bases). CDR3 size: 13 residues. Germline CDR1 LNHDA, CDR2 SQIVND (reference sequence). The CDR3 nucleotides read TGTGCCAGTAGTGCAACAGGGAATCAGCCCCAGCGTTTT. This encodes CASSATGNQPQRF.

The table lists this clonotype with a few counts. The CDR3 is CASTTPDRARGNEQYF. The CDR3 DNA reads as TGTGCCAGCACCACCCCGGATCGAGCCAGGGGAAACGAGCAGTACTTC. The chain links TRBV5-4 to TRBJ2-7; D may be TRBD1 (6 bases). V gave up 6 bases and J gave up 5 bases, with 24 bases separating them. Germline CDR1 reads SGHNT; CDR2 reads YYREEE (reference sequence). The CDR3 is 16 residues long.

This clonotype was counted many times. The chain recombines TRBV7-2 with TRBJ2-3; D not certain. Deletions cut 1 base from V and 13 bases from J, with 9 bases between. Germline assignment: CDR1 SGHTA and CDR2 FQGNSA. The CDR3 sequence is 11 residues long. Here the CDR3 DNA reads TGTGCCAGCAGCTTAGGGGCAGTTAAGTATTTT. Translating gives CASSLGAVKYF.

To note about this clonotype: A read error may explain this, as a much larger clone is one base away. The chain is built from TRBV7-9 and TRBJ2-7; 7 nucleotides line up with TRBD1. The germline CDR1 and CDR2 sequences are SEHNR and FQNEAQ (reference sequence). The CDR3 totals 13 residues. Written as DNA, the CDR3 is TGTGCCAGCAGCTACAAGGGGGCCTACGAGCAGTGCTTC. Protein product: CASSYKGAYEQCF.

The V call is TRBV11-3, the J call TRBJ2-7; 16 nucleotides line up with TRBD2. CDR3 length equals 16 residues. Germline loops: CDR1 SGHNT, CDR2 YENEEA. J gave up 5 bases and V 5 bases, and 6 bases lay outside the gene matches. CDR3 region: CASSPGTSGRADEQYF. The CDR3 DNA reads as TGTGCCAGCAGCCCGGGGACTAGCGGGAGGGCCGACGAGCAGTACTTC.

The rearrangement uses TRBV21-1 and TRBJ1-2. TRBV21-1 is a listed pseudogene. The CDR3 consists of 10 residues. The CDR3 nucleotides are TGTGCCATAGACGTGGGCGGCTACACCTTC. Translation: CAIDVGGYTF.

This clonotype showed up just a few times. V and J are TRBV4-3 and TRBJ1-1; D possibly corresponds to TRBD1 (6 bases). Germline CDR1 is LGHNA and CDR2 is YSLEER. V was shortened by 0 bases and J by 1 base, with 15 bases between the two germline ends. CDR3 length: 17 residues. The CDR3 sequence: CASSQDTLGGPNTEAFF. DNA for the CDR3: TGCGCCAGCAGCCAAGATACCCTGGGGGGCCCGAACACTGAAGCTTTCTTT.

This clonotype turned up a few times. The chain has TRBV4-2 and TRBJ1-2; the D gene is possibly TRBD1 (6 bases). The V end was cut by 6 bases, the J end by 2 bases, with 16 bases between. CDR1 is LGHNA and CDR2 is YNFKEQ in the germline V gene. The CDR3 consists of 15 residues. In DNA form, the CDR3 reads TGTGCCAGCAGGGGGATAGGGGGTCGGAACTATGGCTACACCTTC. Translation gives CASRGIGGRNYGYTF.

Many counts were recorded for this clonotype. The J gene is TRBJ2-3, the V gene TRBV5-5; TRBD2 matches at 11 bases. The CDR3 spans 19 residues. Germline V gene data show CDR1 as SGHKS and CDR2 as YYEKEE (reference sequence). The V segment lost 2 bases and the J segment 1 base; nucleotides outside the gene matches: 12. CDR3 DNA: TGTGCCAGCAGCTTTGGCTTGGCTAGCGGGGGGACTCGCACAGATACGCAGTATTTT. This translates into CASSFGLASGGTRTDTQYF.